What follows describes a single T cell receptor (beta chain). What it recognizes is unknown. The sampling schedule covered blood at baseline, cycle 4 day 1, and cycle 7 day 1. Only in-frame clones appear in the TCRdb table, and some are missing; sequencing was by immunoSEQ multiplex PCR. The table has tens of thousands of clones, roughly 93% seen once. This entry belongs to a study of OX40 agonist ivuxolimab in advanced cancers. The overall study: Patients were treated with intravenous ivuxolimab, dosed at 0.01 to 10 mg/kg and infused every 2 weeks.

Trimming took off 0 bases at V and 4 bases at J, with 12 bases between the two ends. The CDR3 spans 15 residues. Germline V gene sequence: CDR1 ENHRY, CDR2 SYGVKD. Notes on the study in general: Certain nonresponders additionally had low normalized T-cell clonal expansion. Patients with a partial response at 0.1-3.0 mg/kg had among the lowest clonal expansion.

Material: CD4+ or CD8+ T cells sorted from blood, obtained in a trial of the OX40 agonist ivuxolimab. The chain uses TRBV10-3 and TRBJ1-1, with D uncertain. The clonotype originates from an adult with an advanced solid tumor such as melanoma, head and neck, liver or kidney cancer. CDR3 residues: CAISESKDYGTEAFF. CDR3 bases: TGTGCCATCAGTGAGTCGAAGGACTACGGCACTGAAGCTTTCTTT.